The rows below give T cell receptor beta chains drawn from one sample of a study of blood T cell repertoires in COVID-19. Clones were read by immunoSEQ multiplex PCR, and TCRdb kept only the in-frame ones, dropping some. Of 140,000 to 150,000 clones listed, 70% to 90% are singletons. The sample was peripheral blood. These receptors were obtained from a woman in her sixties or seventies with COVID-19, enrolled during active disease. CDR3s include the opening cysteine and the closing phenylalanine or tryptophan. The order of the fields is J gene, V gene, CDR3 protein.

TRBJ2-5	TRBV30	CAWSPGTSQETQYF
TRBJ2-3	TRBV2	CASHRGTDTQYF
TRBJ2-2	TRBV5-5	CASSLLSVANTGELFF
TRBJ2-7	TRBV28	CASSTRDRGRYEQYF
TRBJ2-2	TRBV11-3	CASSPGVTGELFF
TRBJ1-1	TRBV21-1	CASPLILDRGHFAEAFF
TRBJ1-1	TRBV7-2	CASSPGLGNTEAFF
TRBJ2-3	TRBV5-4	CASSSGLTTDTQYF
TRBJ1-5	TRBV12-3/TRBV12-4	CASRPTRNQPQHF
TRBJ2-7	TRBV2	CASSEVGTSGNYEQYF
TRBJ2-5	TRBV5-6	CASSSLASGGTETQYF
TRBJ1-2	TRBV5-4	CASSPDQGARGYTF
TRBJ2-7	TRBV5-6	CASSRTSTEQYF
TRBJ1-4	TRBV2	CATKQRGYEKLFF
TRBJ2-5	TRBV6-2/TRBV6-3	CASSTGTSGGLPRGTQYF
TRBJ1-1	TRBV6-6	CASSYSDRGKKAFF
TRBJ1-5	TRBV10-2	CASSSDRFNQPQHF
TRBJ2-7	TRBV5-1	CASSGAVDRGTYEQYF
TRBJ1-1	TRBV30	CAWSYRPGTEAFF
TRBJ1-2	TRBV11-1	CASSLGRGDGYTF
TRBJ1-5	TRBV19	CASSNGEHHQGDQPQHF
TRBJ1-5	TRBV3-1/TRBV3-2	CASSQGRNQPQHF
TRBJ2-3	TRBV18	CASSPPRGSGDTDTQYF
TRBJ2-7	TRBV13	CASSLGNRYYEQYF
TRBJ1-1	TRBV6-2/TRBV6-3	CASSSGQVNTEAFF
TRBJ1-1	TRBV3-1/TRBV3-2	CASSKKEATEAFF
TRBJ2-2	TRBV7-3	CASSQQGNTGELFF
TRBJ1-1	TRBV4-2	CASSQDFAGRDTEAFF
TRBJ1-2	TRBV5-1	CASSLRQGANYGYTF
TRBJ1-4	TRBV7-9	CASSRAGGEKLFF
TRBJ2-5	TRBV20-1	CSASRTGQETQYF
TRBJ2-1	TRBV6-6	CASSPGTSRVNEQFF
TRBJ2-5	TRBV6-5	CASNINAGSQETQYF
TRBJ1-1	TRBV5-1	CASTFGTALNTEAFF
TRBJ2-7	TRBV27	CASNLYGGGDEQYF
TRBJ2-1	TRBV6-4	CASSPTGGTYNEQFF
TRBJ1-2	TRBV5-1	CASSLVGRDYGYTF
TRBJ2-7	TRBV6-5	CASSLATAHEQYF
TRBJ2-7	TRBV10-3	CAISTTGYEQYF
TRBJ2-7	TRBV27	CASSAGQGAYEQYF